The 30 T cell receptor beta chains listed next were all sequenced from one sample in a study of blood T cell repertoires in COVID-19. Profiled with immunoSEQ multiplex PCR; TCRdb holds only in-frame clones, not every one. The sample carries fewer than 150,000 clones, 60% to 85% recorded once. The source material was peripheral blood. These receptors were taken from a man between 65 and 85 years old with acute or convalescent COVID-19.

The CDR3 here is CASSEQGRSNTGELFF. For the CDR3, the DNA is TGTGCCAGCAGCGAACAGGGGAGGTCGAACACCGGGGAGCTGTTTTTT. The chain employs TRBV7-2 and TRBJ2-2; possibly TRBD1 for D (7 bases). The CDR3 totals 16 residues. Germline lookup yields CDR1 SGHTA and CDR2 FQGNSA. V was trimmed by 5 bases and J by 0 bases, leaving 13 bases between them.

The chain recombines TRBV6-5 with TRBJ1-1; possibly TRBD1 for D (6 bases). The CDR3 consists of 15 residues. The V end lost 5 bases, the J end lost 1 base, and 14 bases lay between the germline ends. CDR1 and CDR2 (germline): MNHEY, SVGAGI. CDR3 amino acids: CASSRRRGANTEAFF. The CDR3 DNA reads TGTGCCAGCAGTCGCAGGCGGGGGGCGAACACTGAAGCTTTCTTT.

The rearrangement uses TRBV25-1 and TRBJ2-1; D unclear. Germline V CDR1 and CDR2: MGHDK, SYGVNS. V shed 3 bases and J shed 6 bases, with 3 bases lying between them. The CDR3 contains 11 residues. This CDR3 reads CASSDFNEQFF. CDR3 coding DNA: TGTGCCAGCAGTGACTTCAATGAGCAGTTCTTC.

The chain joins TRBV2 to TRBJ1-1; D possibly corresponds to TRBD1 (6 bases). This CDR3 region has 14 residues. Trimming took 3 bases from V and 4 from J, leaving 12 bases between them. From germline, CDR1 is SNHLY and CDR2 FYNNEI. The DNA for the CDR3 is TGTGCCAGCAGTGATAGGGGGATCAGCACTGAAGCTTTCTTT. Translating it yields CASSDRGISTEAFF.

The rearrangement joins TRBV27 to TRBJ1-2, with 9 nucleotides matching TRBD1. V gave up 7 bases and J gave up 6 bases; unmatched junction bases: 3. Germline V gene data show CDR1 as MNHEY and CDR2 as SMNVEV (reference sequence). This CDR3 comprises 12 residues. In DNA, the CDR3 is TGTGCCAGCAAGACAGGGGGTCATGGCTACACCTTC. Translation: CASKTGGHGYTF.

This sequence joins TRBV18 and TRBJ2-2, with TRBD1 matching over 10 bases. From germline, CDR1 is KGHSH and CDR2 LQKENI. Germline trimming cut 3 bases from V and 7 bases from J; bases unmatched to any gene: 8. The CDR3 runs to 16 residues. The CDR3 sequence is CASSPTDRGFGGELFF. As DNA, the CDR3 is TGTGCCAGCTCACCGACGGACAGGGGGTTTGGCGGGGAGCTGTTTTTT.

This sequence joins TRBV18 and TRBJ1-5; 8 bases map to TRBD1. The CDR3 is 14 residues long. V gave up 3 bases and J gave up 6 bases; unmatched junction bases: 4. The germline CDR1 and CDR2 sequences are KGHSH and LQKENI. CDR3 in DNA: TGTGCCAGCTCACCTCAGGGGGCGGGTCAGCCCCAGCATTTT. Its protein product is CASSPQGAGQPQHF.

This chain connects TRBV30 to TRBJ1-1; D is possibly TRBD1 (6 bases). Germline V CDR1 and CDR2: GTSNPN, SVGIG (reference sequence). Trimming left V 5 bases short and J 1 base short, with 11 bases between. This CDR3 region has 13 residues. The CDR3 protein is CAWDRRQNTEAFF. The CDR3 region has the DNA TGTGCCTGGGACAGGCGACAGAACACTGAAGCTTTCTTT.

The V gene is TRBV18, the J gene TRBJ1-4; D perhaps matches TRBD1 (5 bases). The CDR3 has 15 residues. The V end was cut by 4 bases, the J end by 0 bases, with 9 bases between. Germline CDR1 and CDR2: KGHSH and LQKENI. In nucleotides, the CDR3 is TGTGCCAGCTCACGACAGACACCAACTAATGAAAAACTGTTTTTT. Protein product: CASSRQTPTNEKLFF.

Comment on this clone: At the DNA level, this CDR3 is encoded by other sequences in the same sample as well. This chain connects TRBV4-2 to TRBJ2-2; 16 bases are a match to TRBD2. The ends lost 4 bases at V and 0 bases at J; junction bases unmatched: 2. CDR3 length: 18 amino acids. The germline V gene encodes CDR1 LGHNA and CDR2 YNFKEQ. The CDR3 loop reads CASSLGTSGGANTGELFF. CDR3 DNA: TGTGCCAGCAGCCTTGGGACTAGCGGGGGGGCGAACACCGGGGAGCTGTTTTTT.

The rearrangement links TRBV21-1 to TRBJ2-3; the table calls TRBD2, which could not be checked here. TRBV21-1 is noted as a pseudogene. CDR3 size: 16 residues. The CDR3 DNA follows: TGTGCCAGCAGCAAAGGTCGGGGGGGAAGCACAGATACGCAGTATTTT. This sequence encodes CASSKGRGGSTDTQYF.

The rearrangement uses TRBV2 and TRBJ1-2; 7 nucleotides line up with TRBD1. Trimming took 4 bases from V and 6 from J; bases not matched to a gene: 5. The CDR3 has 13 amino acids. In germline, CDR1 is SNHLY, CDR2 FYNNEI. CDR3 sequence (DNA): TGTGCCAGCAGTGCGACAGGGTTCGATGGCTACACCTTC. As protein: CASSATGFDGYTF.

This clone was recorded only once. J is TRBJ1-5 and V is TRBV15; 7 bases map to TRBD1. Germline loops: CDR1 LNHNV, CDR2 YYDKDF (reference sequence). The CDR3 sequence is 16 residues long. J was trimmed by 5 bases and V by 0 bases; bases with no gene match: 7. CDR3 protein: CATSRDLARGDQPQHF. CDR3 sequence (DNA): TGTGCCACCAGCAGAGATCTGGCCAGGGGGGATCAGCCCCAGCATTTT.

V gene TRBV19 combines with J gene TRBJ2-2; 7 bases are shared with TRBD1. Looked up from germline, CDR1 is LNHDA and CDR2 is SQIVND (reference sequence). Trimming cost V 5 bases and J 0 bases; bases outside gene matches: 3. This CDR3 is 15 amino acids long. CDR3 protein: CASSWTGTNTGELFF. As DNA, the CDR3 is TGTGCCAGTAGTTGGACAGGCACGAACACCGGGGAGCTGTTTTTT.

The V and J genes are TRBV6-5 and TRBJ1-6; 7 positions agree with TRBD1. V trimming: 5 bases; J trimming: 8 bases; junction bases outside the gene matches: 9. Germline V gene sequence: CDR1 MNHEY, CDR2 SVGAGI. The CDR3 runs to 15 residues. The CDR3 loop is CASSHEGGTDSPLHF. The CDR3 DNA reads TGTGCCAGCAGTCACGAAGGGGGGACAGATTCACCCCTCCACTTT.

The chain combines TRBV4-1 with TRBJ1-3; a weak D match, TRBD1 (5 bases). Per the germline V gene, CDR1 is MGHRA and CDR2 is YSYEKL. CDR3 size: 14 residues. V lost 7 bases and J 1 base, leaving 11 bases between the germline ends. The CDR3 DNA reads TGCGCCAGCACCGGGGGGGGTTCTGGAAACACCATATATTTT. The encoded protein is CASTGGGSGNTIYF.

The chain carries TRBV7-3 and TRBJ2-5, with 8 bases fitting TRBD2. Germline V CDR1 and CDR2: SGHTA, FQGTGA. Germline trimming cut 5 bases from V and 2 bases from J; bases unmatched to any gene: 4. This CDR3 contains 14 residues. In DNA form, the CDR3 reads TGTGCCAGCAGCACCAGCGGGGGTCAAGAGACCCAGTACTTC. Translating gives CASSTSGGQETQYF.

The rearrangement joins TRBV29-1 to TRBJ2-5; D is unresolved. Trimming removed 3 bases at V and 5 bases at J, with 16 bases between. The germline CDR1 and CDR2 sequences are SQVTM and ANQGSEA. This CDR3 has 14 residues. The CDR3 DNA follows: TGCAGCGTTGATGCTATCTCCGTCGGGGAGACCCAGTACTTC. It yields the protein CSVDAISVGETQYF.

The chain couples TRBV7-8 to TRBJ1-2; TRBD1 matches at 7 bases. J gave up 0 bases and V 1 base, and 2 bases lay outside the gene matches. Germline CDR1 reads SGHVS; CDR2 reads FQNEAQ. There are 15 residues in the CDR3. The CDR3 DNA reads as TGTGCCAGCAGCTTAGGGGACAGTCCTAACTATGGCTACACCTTC. As protein: CASSLGDSPNYGYTF.

The chain employs TRBV19 and TRBJ1-2; TRBD1 aligns across 8 bases. Germline V gene data show CDR1 as LNHDA and CDR2 as SQIVND (reference sequence). V lost 8 bases to trimming and J lost 4 bases; unmatched junction nucleotides: 6. The CDR3 runs 13 residues. CDR3 residues: CASLDDRGYGYTF. Written as DNA, the CDR3 is TGTGCCAGTTTGGACGACAGGGGCTATGGCTACACCTTC.

V gene TRBV2 combines with J gene TRBJ2-7, with 9 bases that match TRBD1. In germline, CDR1 is SNHLY, CDR2 FYNNEI. V lost 6 bases, J lost 1 base, and 7 bases stayed unmatched. The CDR3 is made up of 15 amino acids. The CDR3 sequence is CASRGGTGPSYEQYF. The CDR3 nucleotides are TGTGCCAGCAGGGGGGGGACAGGGCCTTCCTACGAGCAGTACTTC.

This chain joins TRBV7-2 and TRBJ1-1; D possibly corresponds to TRBD1 (5 bases). Germline CDR1 is SGHTA and CDR2 is FQGNSA. There are 13 residues in the CDR3. The V and J ends lost 7 bases and 4 bases respectively, with 13 bases between them. As DNA, the CDR3 is TGTGCCAGCAAAAACACCGGGGGCACTGAAGCTTTCTTT. Protein sequence: CASKNTGGTEAFF.

This sequence joins TRBV5-1 and TRBJ1-1, with 11 bases lining up with TRBD1. Germline V CDR1 and CDR2: SGHRS, YFSETQ. The CDR3 contains 14 residues. Trimming took 3 bases from V and 7 from J; bases not matched to a gene: 5. The CDR3: CASSSDRGLGEAFF. The CDR3 DNA reads TGCGCCAGCAGCTCGGACAGGGGGCTGGGTGAAGCTTTCTTT.

The J gene is TRBJ1-2, the V gene TRBV6-6; weak D call: TRBD1 (6 bases). This CDR3 is 14 amino acids long. V lost 2 bases and J 3 bases, leaving 10 bases between the germline ends. Per the germline V gene, CDR1 is MNHNY and CDR2 is SVGAGI (reference sequence). The CDR3 DNA sequence: TGTGCCAGCAGTTACCATCCAGGGGACTATGGCTACACCTTC. Protein: CASSYHPGDYGYTF.

The chain joins TRBV4-1 to TRBJ1-1; D not certain. This CDR3 is built from 13 residues. CDR1 and CDR2 from the germline V gene are MGHRA and YSYEKL. Trimming stripped 0 bases from V and 6 bases from J, with 8 bases between. CDR3 sequence (DNA): TGCGCCAGCAGCCAAGATCGGGAGTCTGAAGCTTTCTTT. Its protein is CASSQDRESEAFF.

The chain couples TRBV27 to TRBJ1-1; TRBD1 might be the D (6 bases). The CDR3 covers 12 residues. The V gene's germline CDR1 is MNHEY and CDR2 SMNVEV (reference sequence). V dropped 2 bases and J dropped 8 bases, with 9 bases sitting between them. CDR3 amino acids: CASSLVGAEAFF. In DNA form, the CDR3 reads TGTGCCAGCAGTTTAGTGGGGGCCGAAGCTTTCTTT.

The count of this clone is one. The chain couples TRBV4-3 to TRBJ1-3; D is unclear. CDR1 and CDR2 (germline): LGHNA, YSLEER. Deletions cut 2 bases from V and 0 bases from J, with 11 bases between. The CDR3 contains 16 residues. The CDR3 nucleotides read TGCGCCAGCAGCCAACAAGACACGAGCTCTGGAAACACCATATATTTT. It specifies CASSQQDTSSGNTIYF.

In its sample, this clone was seen a few times. The chain links TRBV7-2 to TRBJ2-1; 8 bases are a match to TRBD2. The germline CDR1 and CDR2 sequences are SGHTA and FQGNSA. This CDR3 is 15 amino acids long. The J segment lost 7 bases and the V segment lost 5 bases, leaving 10 bases of the junction unmatched. This CDR3 is CASSPWTGGGNEQFF. CDR3 in DNA: TGTGCCAGCAGCCCCTGGACGGGGGGGGGTAATGAGCAGTTCTTC.

The chain joins TRBV9 to TRBJ2-1, with TRBD2 matching over 16 bases. Germline V lookup: CDR1 SGDLS, CDR2 YYNGEE. V lost 4 bases, J lost 7 bases, and 17 bases stayed unmatched. The CDR3 extends over 20 amino acids. This chain's CDR3 is CASSREWSGLAGGPPNEQFF. CDR3 sequence (DNA): TGTGCCAGCAGCAGAGAGTGGTCGGGACTAGCGGGGGGGCCGCCAAATGAGCAGTTCTTC.

The V call is TRBV10-3, the J call TRBJ1-1; 12 bases map to TRBD1. Germline assignment: CDR1 ENHRY and CDR2 SYGVKD. The V gene end was trimmed by 0 bases and the J gene end by 1 base; junction bases not matched to a gene: 6. The CDR3 covers 18 residues. CDR3 loop: CAISESRGQGAENTEAFF. Written as DNA, the CDR3 is TGTGCCATCAGTGAGTCAAGGGGACAGGGGGCGGAGAACACTGAAGCTTTCTTT.